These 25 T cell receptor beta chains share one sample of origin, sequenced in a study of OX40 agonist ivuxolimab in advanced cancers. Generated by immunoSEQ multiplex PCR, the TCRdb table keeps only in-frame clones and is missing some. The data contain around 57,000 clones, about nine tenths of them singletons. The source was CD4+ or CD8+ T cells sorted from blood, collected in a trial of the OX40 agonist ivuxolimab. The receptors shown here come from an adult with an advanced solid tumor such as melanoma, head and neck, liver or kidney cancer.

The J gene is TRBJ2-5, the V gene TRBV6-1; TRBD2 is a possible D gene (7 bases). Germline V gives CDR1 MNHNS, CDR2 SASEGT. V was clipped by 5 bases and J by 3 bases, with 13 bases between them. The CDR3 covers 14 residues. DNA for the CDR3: TGTGCCAGCAGTAAGGGAGGGGGTGAAGAGACCCAGTACTTC. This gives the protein CASSKGGGEETQYF.

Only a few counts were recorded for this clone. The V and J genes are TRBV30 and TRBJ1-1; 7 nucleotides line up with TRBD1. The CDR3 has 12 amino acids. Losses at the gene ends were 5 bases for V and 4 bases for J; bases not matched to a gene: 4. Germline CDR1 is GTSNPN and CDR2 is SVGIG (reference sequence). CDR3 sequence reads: CAWDREITEAFF. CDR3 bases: TGTGCCTGGGACAGGGAAATCACTGAAGCTTTCTTT.

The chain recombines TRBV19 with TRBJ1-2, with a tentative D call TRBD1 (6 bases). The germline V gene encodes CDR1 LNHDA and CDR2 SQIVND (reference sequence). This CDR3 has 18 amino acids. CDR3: CARKANQGSLISNYGYTF. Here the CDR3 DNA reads TGTGCTCGTAAGGCCAACCAGGGGTCACTAATTTCTAACTATGGCTACACCTTC.

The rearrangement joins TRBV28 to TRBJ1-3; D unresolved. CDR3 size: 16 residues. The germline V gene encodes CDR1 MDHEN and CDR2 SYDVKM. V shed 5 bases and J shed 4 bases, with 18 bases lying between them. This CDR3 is CASSQTYPAPGNTIYF. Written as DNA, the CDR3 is TGTGCCAGCAGTCAAACCTACCCCGCCCCAGGAAACACCATATATTTT.

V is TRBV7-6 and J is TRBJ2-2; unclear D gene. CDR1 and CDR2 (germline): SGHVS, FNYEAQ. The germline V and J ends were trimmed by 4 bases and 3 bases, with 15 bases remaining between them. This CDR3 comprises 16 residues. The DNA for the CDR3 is TGTGCCAGCAGCTCCCTCCCCGCCGTTGACACCGGGGAGCTGTTTTTT. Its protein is CASSSLPAVDTGELFF.

As DNA, the CDR3 is TGCGCCAGCACCCACGAACGGGACGGCTCCTACGAGCAGTACTTC. Protein product: CASTHERDGSYEQYF. V gene TRBV5-1 combines with J gene TRBJ2-7; possibly TRBD1 or TRBD2 for D (5 bases each). Germline CDR1 reads SGHRS; CDR2 reads YFSETQ. The CDR3 runs 15 residues. V dropped 6 bases and J dropped 0 bases, with 16 bases sitting between them.

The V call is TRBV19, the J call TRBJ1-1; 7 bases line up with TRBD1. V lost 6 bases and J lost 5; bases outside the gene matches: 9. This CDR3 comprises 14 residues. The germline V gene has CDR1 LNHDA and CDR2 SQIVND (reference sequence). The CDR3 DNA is TGTGCCAGTAGAGAATCAGGGGGTAGGACTGAAGCTTTCTTT. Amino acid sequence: CASRESGGRTEAFF.

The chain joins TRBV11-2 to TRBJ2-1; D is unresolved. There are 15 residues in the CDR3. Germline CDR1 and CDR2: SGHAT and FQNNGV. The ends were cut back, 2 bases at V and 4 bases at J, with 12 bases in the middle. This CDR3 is CASSLMVATYNEQFF. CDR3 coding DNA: TGTGCCAGCAGCTTAATGGTGGCTACATACAATGAGCAGTTCTTC.

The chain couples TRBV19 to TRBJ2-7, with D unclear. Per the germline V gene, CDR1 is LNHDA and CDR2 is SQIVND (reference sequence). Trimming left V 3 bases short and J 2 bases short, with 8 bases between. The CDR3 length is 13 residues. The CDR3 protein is CASSMKVTYEQYF. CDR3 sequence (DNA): TGTGCCAGTAGTATGAAGGTTACCTACGAGCAGTACTTC.

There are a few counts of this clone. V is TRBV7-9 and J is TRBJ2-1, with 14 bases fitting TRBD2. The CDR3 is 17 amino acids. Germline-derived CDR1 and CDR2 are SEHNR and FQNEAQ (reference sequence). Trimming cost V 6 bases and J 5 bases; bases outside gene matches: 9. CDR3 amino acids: CASSSTGTSGSNNEQFF. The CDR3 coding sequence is TGTGCCAGCAGTTCTACCGGGACTAGCGGGAGTAACAATGAGCAGTTCTTC.

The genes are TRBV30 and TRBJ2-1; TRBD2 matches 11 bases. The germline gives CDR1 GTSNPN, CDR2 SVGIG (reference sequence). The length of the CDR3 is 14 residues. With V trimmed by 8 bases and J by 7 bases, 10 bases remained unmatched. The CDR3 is CARESTSGKNEQFF. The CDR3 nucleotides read TGTGCCCGAGAGTCGACTAGCGGGAAAAATGAGCAGTTCTTC.

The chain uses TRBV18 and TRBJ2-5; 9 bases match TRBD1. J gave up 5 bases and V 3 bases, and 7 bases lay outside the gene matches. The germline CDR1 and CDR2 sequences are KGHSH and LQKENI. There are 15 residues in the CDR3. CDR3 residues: CASSPGTGLSETQYF. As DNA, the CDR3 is TGTGCCAGCTCACCGGGGACAGGGTTGAGCGAGACCCAGTACTTC.

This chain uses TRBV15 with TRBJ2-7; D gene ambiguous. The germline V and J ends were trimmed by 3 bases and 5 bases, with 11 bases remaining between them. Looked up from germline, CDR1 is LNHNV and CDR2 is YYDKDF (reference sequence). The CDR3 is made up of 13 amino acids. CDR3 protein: CATSRGSGDEQYF. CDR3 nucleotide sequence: TGTGCCACCAGCAGGGGGTCTGGCGACGAGCAGTACTTC. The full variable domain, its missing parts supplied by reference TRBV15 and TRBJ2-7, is DAMVIQNPRYQVTQFGKPVTLSCSQTLNHNVMYWYQQKSSQAPKLLFHYYDKDFNNEADTPDNFQSRRPNTSFCFLDIRSPGLGDTAMYLCATSRGSGDEQYFGPGTRLTVT.

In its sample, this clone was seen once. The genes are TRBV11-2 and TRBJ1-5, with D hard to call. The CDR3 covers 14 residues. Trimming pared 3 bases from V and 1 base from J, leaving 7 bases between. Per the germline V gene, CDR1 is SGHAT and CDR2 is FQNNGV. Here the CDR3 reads CASSFGTSNQPQHF. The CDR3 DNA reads TGTGCCAGCAGCTTCGGAACAAGCAATCAGCCCCAGCATTTT.

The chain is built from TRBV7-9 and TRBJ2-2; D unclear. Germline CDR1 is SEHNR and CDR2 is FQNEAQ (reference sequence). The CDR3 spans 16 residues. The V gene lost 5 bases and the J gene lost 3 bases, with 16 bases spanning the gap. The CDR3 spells CASSPPARGYTGELFF. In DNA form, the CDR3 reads TGTGCCAGCAGCCCCCCAGCCCGAGGCTACACCGGGGAGCTGTTTTTT.

The CDR3 DNA follows: TGCGCCAGCAGCTTCCTAGCGGAACCCTCCTACGAGCAGTACTTC. Translating it yields CASSFLAEPSYEQYF. The V and J genes are TRBV5-1 and TRBJ2-7; 7 bases fit TRBD2. The CDR3 loop spans 15 amino acids. Looked up from germline, CDR1 is SGHRS and CDR2 is YFSETQ. Losses at the gene ends were 2 bases for V and 0 bases for J; bases not matched to a gene: 5.

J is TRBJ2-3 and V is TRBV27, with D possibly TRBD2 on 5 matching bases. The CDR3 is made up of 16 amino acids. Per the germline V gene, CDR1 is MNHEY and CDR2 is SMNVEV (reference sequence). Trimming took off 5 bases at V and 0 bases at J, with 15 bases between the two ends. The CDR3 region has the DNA TGTGCCAGCAGTCCCTCGGACTGGTATAGCACAGATACGCAGTATTTT. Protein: CASSPSDWYSTDTQYF.

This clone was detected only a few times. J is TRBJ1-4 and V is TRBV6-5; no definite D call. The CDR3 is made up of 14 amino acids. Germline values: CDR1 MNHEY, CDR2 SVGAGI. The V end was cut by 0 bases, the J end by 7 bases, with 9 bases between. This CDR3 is CASSYSGRSEKLFF. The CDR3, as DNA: TGTGCCAGCAGTTACTCAGGACGGTCTGAAAAACTGTTTTTT.

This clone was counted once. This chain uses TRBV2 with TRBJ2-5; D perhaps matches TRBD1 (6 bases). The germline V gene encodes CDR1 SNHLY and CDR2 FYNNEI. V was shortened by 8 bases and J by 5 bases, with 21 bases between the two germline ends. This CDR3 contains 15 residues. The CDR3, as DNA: TGTGCCAGCGTCGCCCGGGACACCGAGACGGAGACCCAGTACTTC. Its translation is CASVARDTETETQYF.

CDR3 loop: CASSPFQAGKGEKLFF. In DNA form, the CDR3 reads TGTGCCAGCTCACCATTTCAGGCGGGGAAGGGTGAAAAACTGTTTTTT. This rearrangement joins TRBV18 to TRBJ1-4; the D is unclear. CDR3 length: 16 amino acids. V was cut by 2 bases and J by 7 bases, with 17 bases left in between. Germline CDR1 KGHSH, CDR2 LQKENI.

The CDR3 spells CASSLGTSGSTLDTQYF. The CDR3 DNA reads TGTGCCAGCAGCTTAGGGACTAGCGGGAGTACCTTGGATACGCAGTATTTT. The V call is TRBV7-9, the J call TRBJ2-3; 13 bases are shared with TRBD2. Germline trimming cut 1 base from V and 6 bases from J; bases unmatched to any gene: 7. This CDR3 is 17 amino acids long. The germline V gene has CDR1 SEHNR and CDR2 FQNEAQ (reference sequence).

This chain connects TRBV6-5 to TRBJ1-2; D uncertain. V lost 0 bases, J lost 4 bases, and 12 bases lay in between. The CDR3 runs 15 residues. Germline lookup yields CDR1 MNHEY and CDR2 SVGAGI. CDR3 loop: CASSYSPSLAYGYTF. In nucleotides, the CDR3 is TGTGCCAGCAGTTACTCGCCGTCCCTGGCCTATGGCTACACCTTC.

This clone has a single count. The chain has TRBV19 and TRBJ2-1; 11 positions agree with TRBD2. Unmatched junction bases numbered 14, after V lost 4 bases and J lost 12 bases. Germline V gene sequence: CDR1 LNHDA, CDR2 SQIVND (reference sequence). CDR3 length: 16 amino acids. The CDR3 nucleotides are TGTGCCAGTAGTAAGATCCCGGGACTAGCGGAGGGGGGGCAGTTCTTC. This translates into CASSKIPGLAEGGQFF.

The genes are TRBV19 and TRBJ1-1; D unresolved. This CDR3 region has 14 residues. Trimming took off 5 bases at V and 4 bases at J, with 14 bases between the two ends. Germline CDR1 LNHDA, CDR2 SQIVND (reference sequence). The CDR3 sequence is CASSSYSGVTEAFF. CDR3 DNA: TGTGCCAGTAGTTCCTACAGTGGAGTCACTGAAGCTTTCTTT.

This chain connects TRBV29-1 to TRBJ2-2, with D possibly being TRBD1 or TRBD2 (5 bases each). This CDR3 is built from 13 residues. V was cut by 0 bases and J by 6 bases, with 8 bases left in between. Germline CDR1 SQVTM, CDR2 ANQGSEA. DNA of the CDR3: TGCAGCGTTGAAGATGAGGGGCCCGGGGAGCTGTTTTTT. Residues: CSVEDEGPGELFF.